Following are 23 T cell receptor beta chains from one sample sequenced in a study of shared clonotypes between healthy human individuals. The method was immunoSEQ multiplex PCR; TCRdb's version includes in-frame clones alone and lacks a portion of them. The sample shows about 2.3 million clones, approximately 95% of them seen only once. Specimen: naive CD4+ T cells from PBMCs. Subset specified: CD45RA+ positively selected. These receptors all stem from a man aged 18 to 35 in good health. Some clones in this sample may be carry-over from other donors' samples.

This clone was seen only once. For the CDR3, the DNA is TGTGCCAGCAGCTCCGGACCAGAGACCCAGTACTTC. Residues: CASSSGPETQYF. The chain recombines TRBV7-8 with TRBJ2-5; D is ambiguous. There are 12 residues in the CDR3. CDR1 SGHVS and CDR2 FQNEAQ come from the germline V gene. The V end was cut by 4 bases, the J end by 4 bases, with 7 bases between.

CDR3 DNA: TGTGCCAGCAGTGAACGGGGACTAGCGGGGACAAAGTATTTT. Protein: CASSERGLAGTKYF. The chain carries TRBV2 and TRBJ2-3, with 13 nucleotides matching TRBD2. Germline CDR1 and CDR2: SNHLY and FYNNEI. Trimming took 2 bases from V and 13 from J; bases not matched to a gene: 6. There are 14 residues in the CDR3.

J is TRBJ1-3 and V is TRBV29-1, with D unresolved. From germline, CDR1 is SQVTM and CDR2 ANQGSEA. The V end was cut by 3 bases, the J end by 1 base, with 4 bases between. This CDR3 is built from 12 residues. CDR3 sequence (DNA): TGCAGCGTTGACGGGTCTGGAAACACCATATATTTT. It codes for CSVDGSGNTIYF. Complete variable domain (other parts from reference TRBV29-1 and TRBJ1-3): SAVISQKPSRDICQRGTSLTIQCQVDSQVTMMFWYRQQPGQSLTLIATANQGSEATYESGFVIDKFPISRPNLTFSTLTVSNMSPEDSSIYLCSVDGSGNTIYFGEGSWLTVV.

The V and J genes are TRBV6-6 and TRBJ1-2; no definite D call. Germline CDR1 MNHNY, CDR2 SVGAGI (reference sequence). This CDR3 is 15 amino acids long. V shed 2 bases and J shed 1 base, with 11 bases lying between them. In nucleotides, the CDR3 is TGTGCCAGCAGTTACGGTCGCAGCTTTAACTATGGCTACACCTTC. This encodes CASSYGRSFNYGYTF.

The V call is TRBV6-6, the J call TRBJ2-4; TRBD1 agrees at 7 bases. The germline V gene has CDR1 MNHNY and CDR2 SVGAGI (reference sequence). This CDR3 is built from 15 residues. J lost 0 bases, V lost 8 bases, and 7 bases had no gene match. In DNA form, the CDR3 reads TGTGCCAGCCAACAGGGGCACTTAGCCAAAAACATTCAGTACTTC. Protein: CASQQGHLAKNIQYF.

Comments on this clone: Other nucleotide sequences from this sample produce the same CDR3. The gene calls are TRBV27 and TRBJ1-1; a possible D gene is TRBD1 (6 bases). The CDR3 is 12 residues long. CDR1 and CDR2 from the germline V gene are MNHEY and SMNVEV (reference sequence). V gave up 6 bases and J gave up 4 bases, with 9 bases separating them. The CDR3 DNA reads as TGTGCCAGCAGCCCGACAGGCACTGAAGCTTTCTTT. Encoded protein: CASSPTGTEAFF.

As concerns this clone: At the DNA level, this CDR3 is encoded by other sequences in the same sample as well. The chain is built from TRBV7-3 and TRBJ1-1; D is undetermined. CDR1 and CDR2 (germline): SGHTA, FQGTGA. The V end lost 8 bases, the J end lost 1 base, and 8 bases lay between the germline ends. CDR3 length: 12 amino acids. CDR3 in DNA: TGTGCCAGCGGCTCGGGGAACACTGAAGCTTTCTTT. This codes for CASGSGNTEAFF. The complete variable domain, with remaining parts taken from reference TRBV7-3 and TRBJ1-1, reads GAGVSQTPSNKVTEKGKYVELRCDPISGHTALYWYRQSLGQGPEFLIYFQGTGAADDSGLPNDRFFAVRPEGSVSTLKIQRTERGDSAVYLCASGSGNTEAFFGQGTRLTVV.

The rearrangement joins TRBV6-5 to TRBJ2-5; D ambiguous. Deletions cut 5 bases from V and 2 bases from J, with 12 bases between. Germline V gene data show CDR1 as MNHEY and CDR2 as SVGAGI. There are 14 residues in the CDR3. The CDR3, as DNA: TGTGCCAGCAGTCGCTACACAGTACAAGAGACCCAGTACTTC. Its translation: CASSRYTVQETQYF.

The chain uses TRBV4-2 and TRBJ1-3, with D tentatively TRBD1 (5 bases). The CDR3 loop spans 15 amino acids. Germline CDR1 and CDR2: LGHNA and YNFKEQ. V was cut by 1 base and J by 4 bases, with 11 bases left in between. CDR3 sequence (DNA): TGTGCCAGCAGCCAAGGGCGGGGGTACGGAAACACCATATATTTT. Protein product: CASSQGRGYGNTIYF.

In its sample, this clone was seen once. The J gene is TRBJ2-7, the V gene TRBV4-3; 11 bases are shared with TRBD1. The CDR3 spans 17 residues. The junction had 9 bases not matched to a gene; V was cut back by 0 bases and J by 5 bases. Germline V gives CDR1 LGHNA, CDR2 YSLEER. This chain's CDR3 is CASSQEAYGQGADEQYF. CDR3 bases: TGCGCCAGCAGCCAAGAGGCCTACGGACAGGGGGCGGACGAGCAGTACTTC.

The rearrangement uses TRBV4-1 and TRBJ2-1; TRBD2 is a possible D gene (5 bases). Germline V CDR1 and CDR2: MGHRA, YSYEKL. Trimming cost V 5 bases and J 7 bases, with 21 bases left between them. The CDR3 sequence is 16 residues long. The CDR3 protein is CASSAHSDLRENEQFF. For the CDR3, the DNA is TGCGCCAGCAGCGCACATAGCGATCTCCGAGAGAATGAGCAGTTCTTC.

A remark on this clone: This same CDR3 is encoded by further DNA sequences in the sample. The chain couples TRBV19 to TRBJ2-2; D is perhaps TRBD1 (5 bases). CDR3 length: 14 residues. V was shortened by 9 bases and J by 2 bases, with 13 bases between the two germline ends. The germline V gene encodes CDR1 LNHDA and CDR2 SQIVND (reference sequence). Here the CDR3 reads CASKRQGNTGELFF. The CDR3 region has the DNA TGTGCCAGCAAAAGGCAGGGCAACACCGGGGAGCTGTTTTTT.

V gene TRBV4-1 combines with J gene TRBJ1-4; D call uncertain. The CDR3 consists of 17 residues. CDR1 is MGHRA and CDR2 is YSYEKL in the germline V gene. Trimming took 3 bases from V and 2 from J, leaving 16 bases between them. CDR3 amino acids: CASSHLSGTLTNEKLFF. Here the CDR3 DNA reads TGCGCCAGCAGCCACCTATCAGGAACGTTGACTAATGAAAAACTGTTTTTT.

V is TRBV7-9 and J is TRBJ1-4; no clear D. CDR3 size: 15 residues. Trimming stripped 5 bases from V and 7 bases from J, with 17 bases between. Germline lookup yields CDR1 SEHNR and CDR2 FQNEAQ (reference sequence). Here the CDR3 reads CASSPQSPAFEKLFF. CDR3 bases: TGTGCCAGCAGCCCGCAAAGTCCGGCCTTTGAAAAACTGTTTTTT. Drawing the rest from reference TRBV7-9 and TRBJ1-4, the complete variable domain is DTGVSQNPRHKITKRGQNVTFRCDPISEHNRLYWYRQTLGQGPEFLTYFQNEAQLEKSRLLSDRFSAERPKGSFSTLEIQRTEQGDSAMYLCASSPQSPAFEKLFFGSGTQLSVL.

This chain links TRBV5-1 with TRBJ2-5; possibly TRBD1 for D (6 bases). The V end lost 4 bases, the J end lost 0 bases, and 13 bases lay between the germline ends. CDR3 length equals 15 residues. CDR1 is SGHRS, CDR2 YFSETQ, per germline. The CDR3 is CASSEGTLDQETQYF. The DNA for the CDR3 is TGCGCCAGCAGCGAAGGGACACTCGACCAAGAGACCCAGTACTTC.

The CDR3 DNA reads as TGTGCCAGCAGCCAGACGGTGGACTCCTACGAGCAGTACTTC. It yields the protein CASSQTVDSYEQYF. The chain recombines TRBV11-2 with TRBJ2-7, with D unresolved. The germline V and J ends were trimmed by 5 bases and 0 bases, with 11 bases remaining between them. This CDR3 is built from 14 residues. Germline CDR1 reads SGHAT; CDR2 reads FQNNGV.

The chain combines TRBV5-1 with TRBJ2-6, with D possibly being TRBD1 (5 bases). Trimming stripped 0 bases from V and 2 bases from J, with 9 bases between. This CDR3 has 16 residues. The V gene's germline CDR1 is SGHRS and CDR2 YFSETQ. CDR3 bases: TGCGCCAGCAGCTTGGTACCAGGGACTGGGGCCAACGTCCTGACTTTC. This translates into CASSLVPGTGANVLTF.

This CDR3 is CASSLQDNTGELFF. CDR3 coding DNA: TGTGCCAGCAGCTTGCAGGACAACACCGGGGAGCTGTTTTTT. The gene calls are TRBV5-7 and TRBJ2-2; D gene uncertain. Being an ORF, TRBV5-7 has a function that is uncertain. V was shortened by 1 base and J by 2 bases, with 6 bases between the two germline ends. The CDR3 length is 14 residues.

The chain couples TRBV6-1 to TRBJ1-1, with a possible D match to TRBD1 (6 bases). Trimming removed 5 bases at V and 0 bases at J, with 13 bases between. There are 15 residues in the CDR3. Germline CDR1 reads MNHNS; CDR2 reads SASEGT. The CDR3 nucleotides are TGTGCCAGCAGTTGGGGGCAGACGTTGAACACTGAAGCTTTCTTT. The encoded protein is CASSWGQTLNTEAFF.

The rearrangement links TRBV2 to TRBJ1-3; D perhaps matches TRBD1 (6 bases). This CDR3 spans 13 amino acids. Trimming removed 11 bases at V and 1 base at J, with 12 bases between. Germline V lookup: CDR1 SNHLY, CDR2 FYNNEI. The CDR3 bases are TGTGCCCAGACAGGCAATTCTGGAAACACCATATATTTT. Translation gives CAQTGNSGNTIYF.

The V call is TRBV2, the J call TRBJ2-5, with 9 bases that match TRBD1. V lost 2 bases, J lost 4 bases, and 8 bases stayed unmatched. The CDR3 extends over 16 amino acids. Germline V lookup: CDR1 SNHLY, CDR2 FYNNEI. The CDR3 DNA reads TGTGCCAGCAGTGAACGGGGATCGACAGGGGGAGAGACCCAGTACTTC. Its translation is CASSERGSTGGETQYF.

Only one count was recorded for this clone. The V gene is TRBV29-1, the J gene TRBJ1-4; D is unclear. Per the germline V gene, CDR1 is SQVTM and CDR2 is ANQGSEA. This CDR3 has 11 amino acids. The V end lost 6 bases, the J end lost 4 bases, and 6 bases lay between the germline ends. CDR3 residues: CSVTYNEKLFF. CDR3 sequence (DNA): TGCAGCGTGACCTATAATGAAAAACTGTTTTTT. The full variable domain, rest sourced from reference TRBV29-1 and TRBJ1-4, is SAVISQKPSRDICQRGTSLTIQCQVDSQVTMMFWYRQQPGQSLTLIATANQGSEATYESGFVIDKFPISRPNLTFSTLTVSNMSPEDSSIYLCSVTYNEKLFFGSGTQLSVL.

This chain links TRBV6-5 with TRBJ2-1; 10 positions agree with TRBD2. The V gene's germline CDR1 is MNHEY and CDR2 SVGAGI. V lost 6 bases, J lost 0 bases, and 2 bases stayed unmatched. CDR3 length: 15 residues. The CDR3 loop reads CASRLAGGSYNEQFF. CDR3 coding DNA: TGTGCCAGCAGATTAGCGGGAGGCTCCTACAATGAGCAGTTCTTC.